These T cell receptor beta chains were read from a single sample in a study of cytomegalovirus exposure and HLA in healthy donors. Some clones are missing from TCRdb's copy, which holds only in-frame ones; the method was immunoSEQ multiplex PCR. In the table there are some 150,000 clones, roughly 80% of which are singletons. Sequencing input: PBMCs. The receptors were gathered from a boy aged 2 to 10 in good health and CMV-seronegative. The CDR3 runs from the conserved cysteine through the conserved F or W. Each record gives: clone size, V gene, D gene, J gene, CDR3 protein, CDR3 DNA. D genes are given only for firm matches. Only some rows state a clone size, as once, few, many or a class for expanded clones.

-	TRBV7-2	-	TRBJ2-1	CASSHPLWGEPSYNEQFF	TGTGCCAGCAGCCACCCCCTGTGGGGGGAGCCCTCCTACAATGAGCAGTTCTTC
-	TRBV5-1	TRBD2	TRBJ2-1	CASSLAGTSVGNEQFF	TGCGCCAGCAGCTTGGCCGGGACTAGCGTTGGCAATGAGCAGTTCTTC
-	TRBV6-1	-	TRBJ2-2	CASSENLPGVGTGELFF	TGTGCCAGCAGTGAAAATTTACCGGGAGTCGGTACCGGGGAGCTGTTTTTT
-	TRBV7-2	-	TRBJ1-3	CASSSRIAVGGNTIYF	TGTGCCAGCAGCTCCCGAATAGCCGTCGGAGGAAACACCATATATTTT
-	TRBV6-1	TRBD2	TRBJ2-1	CASSEARPSGRIYEQFF	TGTGCCAGCAGTGAAGCTAGGCCTAGCGGGAGGATCTATGAGCAGTTCTTC
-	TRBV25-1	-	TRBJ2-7	CASSPPQATYEQYF	TGTGCCAGCAGTCCCCCACAGGCGACCTACGAGCAGTACTTC
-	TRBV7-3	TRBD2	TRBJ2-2	CASSHGTSGSWGTGELFF	TGTGCCAGCAGCCACGGGACTAGCGGGAGTTGGGGCACCGGGGAGCTGTTTTTT
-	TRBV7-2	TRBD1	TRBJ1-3	CASSPSTGERNTIYF	TGTGCCAGCAGCCCCTCGACAGGGGAAAGAAACACCATATATTTT
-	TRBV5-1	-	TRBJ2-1	CASSLTRVGQSNEQFF	TGCGCCAGCAGCCTGACTCGGGTGGGGCAGTCCAATGAGCAGTTCTTC
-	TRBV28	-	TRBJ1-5	CASSLTPRGKPQHF	TGTGCCAGCAGTTTAACCCCCAGGGGAAAGCCCCAGCATTTT
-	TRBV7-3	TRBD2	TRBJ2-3	CASSHATSGTSTDTQYF	TGTGCCAGCAGCCACGCGACTAGCGGGACTAGCACAGATACACAGTATTTT
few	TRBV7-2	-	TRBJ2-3	CASSLGGGPDTQYF	TGTGCCAGCAGCTTAGGCGGCGGGCCGGATACGCAGTATTTT
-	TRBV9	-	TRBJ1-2	CASSPQGNANYGYTF	TGTGCCAGCAGCCCCCAGGGTAATGCGAACTATGGCTACACCTTC